The rows below give T cell receptor beta chains drawn from one sample of a study of OX40 agonist ivuxolimab in advanced cancers. Assay: immunoSEQ multiplex PCR; the TCRdb copy retains only in-frame clones and omits some. In the table there are 70,000 to 85,000 clones, about 82% of which are singletons. The sequenced sample was CD4+ or CD8+ T cells sorted from blood, obtained in a trial of the OX40 agonist ivuxolimab. The origin of the receptors is an adult with an advanced solid tumor such as melanoma, head and neck, liver or kidney cancer. CDR3s include the opening cysteine and the closing phenylalanine or tryptophan. A D gene is named only where the DNA matches it firmly.

TRBV4-1	TRBJ1-5	.	CASRKIYGTRNQPQHF
TRBV7-3	TRBJ2-7	TRBD1	CASSYSGTEAYEQYF
TRBV7-2	TRBJ1-2	.	CASSFTADEGYTF
TRBV4-2	TRBJ1-3	.	CASSQEKGSGNTIYF
TRBV18	TRBJ1-5	TRBD1	CASSPGQTTNQPQHF
TRBV7-9	TRBJ2-2	.	CASSSVQGPTGELFF
TRBV5-4	TRBJ2-3	TRBD2	CASSPVAGGPDTQYF
TRBV27	TRBJ2-3	.	CASSPYSGIASGTQYF
TRBV28	TRBJ2-1	.	CASSLPSSFNEQFF
TRBV7-9	TRBJ1-5	.	CASSPSSENQPQHF
TRBV11-2	TRBJ1-2	TRBD1	CASSFTGGNYGYTF
TRBV5-8	TRBJ2-7	.	CASSLRGSYEQYF
TRBV7-8	TRBJ1-1	.	CASSSRITEAFF
TRBV2	TRBJ2-2	.	CASIGPPRELFF
TRBV19	TRBJ1-1	.	CASKGVYTEAFF
TRBV6-1	TRBJ2-2	.	CASNRDTYTGELFF
TRBV7-9	TRBJ2-5	TRBD1	CASSLKQGVRETQYF
TRBV7-2	TRBJ2-4	TRBD2	CASSQGTSGSGAKNIQYF
TRBV4-3	TRBJ1-2	.	CASSQDPGRSNYGYTF
TRBV9	TRBJ2-7	.	CASSVGGRLNLYEQYF
TRBV10-3	TRBJ2-5	.	CAISAEGMVRETQYF
TRBV4-3	TRBJ2-1	.	CASSQEGGYNEQFF
TRBV7-2	TRBJ2-3	.	CASSSGAGTDTQYF
TRBV7-6	TRBJ2-3	.	CASTETSYGNTDTQYF
TRBV7-2	TRBJ1-2	.	CASSLAPGQNYGYTF
TRBV29-1	TRBJ2-2	.	CSVAVGTGELFF
TRBV5-4	TRBJ1-1	TRBD1	CASSLARDSKNTEAFF
TRBV29-1	TRBJ2-1	.	CSVPGRSSYNEQFF
TRBV2	TRBJ1-2	.	CASSEALQGNGYTF
TRBV27	TRBJ2-7	.	CASSLKGRNSYEQYF
TRBV6-5	TRBJ1-2	.	CASSYSTGVLEGYTF
TRBV2	TRBJ1-4	.	CASSNTPRGEKLFF
TRBV30	TRBJ2-1	.	CAWSRAGEQFF
TRBV5-4	TRBJ2-1	TRBD2	CASTRTGTNFNEQFF
TRBV27	TRBJ2-1	TRBD2	CASTLNTGGNRNEQFF
TRBV4-3	TRBJ2-2	.	CASSHLADNTGELFF
TRBV11-2	TRBJ2-2	.	CASSLTQGHGELFF
TRBV7-2	TRBJ2-1	.	CASSVNLRDEQFF
TRBV7-9	TRBJ1-1	TRBD1	CASSLADQGGTEAFF